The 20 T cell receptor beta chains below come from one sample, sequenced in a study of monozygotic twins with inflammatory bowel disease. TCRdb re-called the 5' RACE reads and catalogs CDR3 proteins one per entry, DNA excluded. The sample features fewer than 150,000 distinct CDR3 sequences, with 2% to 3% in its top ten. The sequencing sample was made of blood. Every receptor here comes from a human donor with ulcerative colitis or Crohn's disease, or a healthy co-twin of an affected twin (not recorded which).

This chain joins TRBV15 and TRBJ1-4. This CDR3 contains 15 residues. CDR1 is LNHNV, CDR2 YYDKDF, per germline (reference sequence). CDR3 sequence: CATSRDTGNLEKLFF. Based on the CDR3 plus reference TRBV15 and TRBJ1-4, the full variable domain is DAMVIQNPRYQVTQFGKPVTLSCSQTLNHNVMYWYQQKSSQAPKLLFHYYDKDFNNEADTPDNFQSRRPNTSFCFLDIRSPGLGDTAMYLCATSRDTGNLEKLFFGSGTQLSVL.

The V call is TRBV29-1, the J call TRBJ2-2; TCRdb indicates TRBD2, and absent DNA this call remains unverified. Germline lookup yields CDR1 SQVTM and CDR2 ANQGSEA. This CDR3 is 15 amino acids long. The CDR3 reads CSVHSGGMNTGELFF.

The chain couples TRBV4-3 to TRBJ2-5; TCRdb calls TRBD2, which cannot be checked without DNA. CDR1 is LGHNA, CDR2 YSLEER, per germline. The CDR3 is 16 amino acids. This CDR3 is CASSQEAPTSQETQYF.

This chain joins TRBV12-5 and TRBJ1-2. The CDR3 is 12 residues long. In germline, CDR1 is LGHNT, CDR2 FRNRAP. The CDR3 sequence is CASGGSGYGYTF.

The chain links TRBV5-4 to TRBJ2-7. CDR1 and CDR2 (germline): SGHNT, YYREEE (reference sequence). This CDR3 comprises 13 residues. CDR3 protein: CASSSPNTYEQYF.

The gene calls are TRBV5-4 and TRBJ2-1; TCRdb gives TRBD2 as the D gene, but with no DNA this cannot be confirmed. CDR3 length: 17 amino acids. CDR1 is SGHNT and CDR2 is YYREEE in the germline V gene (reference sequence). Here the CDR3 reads CASSLDLTIPGTNEQFF.

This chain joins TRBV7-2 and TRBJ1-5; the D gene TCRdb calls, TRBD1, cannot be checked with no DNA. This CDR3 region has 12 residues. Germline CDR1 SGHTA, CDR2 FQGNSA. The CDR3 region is CASSLDSQPQHF.

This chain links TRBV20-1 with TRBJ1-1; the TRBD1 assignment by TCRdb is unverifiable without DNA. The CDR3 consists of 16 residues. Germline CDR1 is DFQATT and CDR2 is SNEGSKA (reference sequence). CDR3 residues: CSARDRGGFVNTEAFF.

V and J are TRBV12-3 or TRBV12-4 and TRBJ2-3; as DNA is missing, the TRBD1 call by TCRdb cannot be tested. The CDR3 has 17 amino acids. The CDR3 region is CASAFPAQGGILDTQYF.

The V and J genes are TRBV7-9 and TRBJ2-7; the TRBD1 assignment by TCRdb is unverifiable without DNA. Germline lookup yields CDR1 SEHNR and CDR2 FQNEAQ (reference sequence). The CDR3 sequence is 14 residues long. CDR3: CASSFRDAAYEQYF.

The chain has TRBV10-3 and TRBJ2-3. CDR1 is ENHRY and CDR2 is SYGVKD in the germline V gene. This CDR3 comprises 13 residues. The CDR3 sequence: CAISLAGTDTQYF.

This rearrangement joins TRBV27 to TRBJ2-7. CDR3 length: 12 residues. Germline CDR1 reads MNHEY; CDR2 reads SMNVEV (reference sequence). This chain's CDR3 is CASRGNPYEQYF.

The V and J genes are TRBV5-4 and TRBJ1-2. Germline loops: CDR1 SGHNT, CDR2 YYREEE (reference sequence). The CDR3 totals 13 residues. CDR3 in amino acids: CASSLDGDYGYTF.

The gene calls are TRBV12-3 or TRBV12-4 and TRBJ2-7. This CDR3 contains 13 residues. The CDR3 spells CASSFWESYEQYF.

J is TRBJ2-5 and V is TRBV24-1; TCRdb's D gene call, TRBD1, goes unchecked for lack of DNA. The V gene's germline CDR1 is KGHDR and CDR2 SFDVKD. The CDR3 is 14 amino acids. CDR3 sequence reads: CATSDADTQETQYF.

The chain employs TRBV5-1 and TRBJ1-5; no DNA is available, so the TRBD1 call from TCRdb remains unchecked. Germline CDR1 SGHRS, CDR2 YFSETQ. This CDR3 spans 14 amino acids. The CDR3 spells CASSQGDINQPQHF.

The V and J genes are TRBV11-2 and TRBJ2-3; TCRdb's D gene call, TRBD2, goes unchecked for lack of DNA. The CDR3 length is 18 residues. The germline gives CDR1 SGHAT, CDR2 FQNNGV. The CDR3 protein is CASSLESRLAGPANTQYF. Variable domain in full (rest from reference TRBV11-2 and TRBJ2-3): EAGVAQSPRYKIIEKRQSVAFWCNPISGHATLYWYQQILGQGPKLLIQFQNNGVVDDSQLPKDRFSAERLKGVDSTLKIQPAKLEDSAVYLCASSLESRLAGPANTQYFGPGTRLTVL.

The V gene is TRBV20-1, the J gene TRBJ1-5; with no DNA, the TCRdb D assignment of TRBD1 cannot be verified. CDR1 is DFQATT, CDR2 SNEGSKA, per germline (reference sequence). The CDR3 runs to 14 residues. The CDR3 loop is CSASPRTGNQPQHF.

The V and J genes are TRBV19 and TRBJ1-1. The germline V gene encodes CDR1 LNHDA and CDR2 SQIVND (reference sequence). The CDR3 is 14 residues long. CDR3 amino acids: CASSIGPMNTEAFF.

The CDR3 sequence is CSAGTSGGFEQYF. The gene calls are TRBV20-1 and TRBJ2-7; checking the TCRdb D call of TRBD2 is not possible without DNA. Looked up from germline, CDR1 is DFQATT and CDR2 is SNEGSKA (reference sequence). The CDR3 covers 13 residues.